This entry features one T cell receptor beta chain sequence. Its matching antigen is unknown. The source of the sample is a study of shared clonotypes between healthy human individuals. About the research overall: Those who served as donors were a couple of women and a few men between the ages of 18 and 49. Notes on the study in general: Generation probabilities were higher for clonotypes shared across all four sorted-subset donors than for unshared ones. In several donors, approximately 5% of naive CD4 clonotypes appeared in common.

CDR3 size: 16 residues. V was cut by 3 bases and J by 1 base, with 15 bases left in between. The germline gives CDR1 MNHEY, CDR2 SMNVEV (reference sequence). Original methodology: Filtering was not the same, since immunoSEQ gave junction-only sequences without quality scores. Sequencing used immunoSEQ multiplex PCR; TCRdb keeps in-frame clones, though not all of them. The V and J calls and the clone size are those of that table, but D and trimming were determined from the DNA. This sample yields 1,500,000 or so clones, of which around 95% are seen a single time; approximately 1.2% belongs to the top ten.

J is TRBJ1-2 and V is TRBV27; TRBD1 is a possible D gene (5 bases). The sequenced sample consisted of naive CD4+ T cells sorted from blood. The subset was: CD45RA+ positively selected. The receptor was isolated from a young man in good health. Here the CDR3 reads CASSFRVGDINYGYTF. Here the CDR3 DNA reads TGTGCCAGCAGTTTCAGGGTCGGGGATATTAACTATGGCTACACCTTC.